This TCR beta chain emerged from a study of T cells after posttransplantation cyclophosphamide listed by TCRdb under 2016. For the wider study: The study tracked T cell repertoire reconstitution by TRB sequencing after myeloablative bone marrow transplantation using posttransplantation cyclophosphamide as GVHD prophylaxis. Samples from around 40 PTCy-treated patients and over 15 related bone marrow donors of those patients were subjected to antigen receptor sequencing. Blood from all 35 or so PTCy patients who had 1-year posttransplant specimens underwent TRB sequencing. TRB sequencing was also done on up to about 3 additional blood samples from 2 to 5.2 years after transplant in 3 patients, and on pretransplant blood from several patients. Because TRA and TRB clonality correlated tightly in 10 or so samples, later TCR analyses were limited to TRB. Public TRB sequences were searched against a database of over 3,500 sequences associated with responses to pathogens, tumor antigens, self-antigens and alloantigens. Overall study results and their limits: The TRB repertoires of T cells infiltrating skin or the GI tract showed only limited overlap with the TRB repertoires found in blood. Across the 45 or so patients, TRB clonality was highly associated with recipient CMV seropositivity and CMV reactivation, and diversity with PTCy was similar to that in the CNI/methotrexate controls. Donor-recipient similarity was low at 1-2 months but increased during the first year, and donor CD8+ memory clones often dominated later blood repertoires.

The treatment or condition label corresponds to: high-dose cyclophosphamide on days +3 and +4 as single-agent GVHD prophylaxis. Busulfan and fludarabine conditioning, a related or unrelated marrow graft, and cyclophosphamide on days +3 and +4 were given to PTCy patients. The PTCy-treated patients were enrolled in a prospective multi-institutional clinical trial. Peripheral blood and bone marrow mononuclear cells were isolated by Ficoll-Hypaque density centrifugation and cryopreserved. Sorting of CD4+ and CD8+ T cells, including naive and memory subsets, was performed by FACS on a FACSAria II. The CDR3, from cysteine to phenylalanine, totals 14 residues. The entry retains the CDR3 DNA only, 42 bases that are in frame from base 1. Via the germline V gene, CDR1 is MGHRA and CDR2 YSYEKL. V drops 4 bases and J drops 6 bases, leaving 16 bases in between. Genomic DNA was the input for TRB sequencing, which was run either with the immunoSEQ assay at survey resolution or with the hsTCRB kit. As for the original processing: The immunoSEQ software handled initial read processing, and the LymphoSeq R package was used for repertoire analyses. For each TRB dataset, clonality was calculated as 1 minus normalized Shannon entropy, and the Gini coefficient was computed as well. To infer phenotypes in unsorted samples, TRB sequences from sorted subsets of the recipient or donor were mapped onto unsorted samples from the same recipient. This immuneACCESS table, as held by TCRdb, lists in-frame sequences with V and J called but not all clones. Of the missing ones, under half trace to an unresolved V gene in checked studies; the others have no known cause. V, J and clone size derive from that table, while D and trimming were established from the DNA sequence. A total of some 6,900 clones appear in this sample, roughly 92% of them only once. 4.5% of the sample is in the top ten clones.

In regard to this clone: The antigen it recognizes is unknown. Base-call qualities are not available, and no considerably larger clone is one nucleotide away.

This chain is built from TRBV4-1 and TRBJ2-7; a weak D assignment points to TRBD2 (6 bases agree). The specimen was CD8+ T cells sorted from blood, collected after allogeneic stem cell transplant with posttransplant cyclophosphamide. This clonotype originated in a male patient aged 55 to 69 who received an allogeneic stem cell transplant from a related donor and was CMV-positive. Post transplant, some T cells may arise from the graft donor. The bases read TGCGCCAGCAGCCGTTCCTGGGAGGCAGGCGAGCAGTACTTC. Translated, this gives CASSRSWEAGEQYF.